This TCR beta chain appears in the sequencing data of a study of blood T cell repertoires in COVID-19. Study context: Sites in the United States, Italy and Spain provided acute and convalescent COVID-19 samples.

Libraries were prepared by immunoSEQ multiplex PCR; TCRdb keeps only in-frame clonotypes and omits some of them. The data hold approximately 200,000 clones, with around 87% observed a single time. Clinical history reported by participants formed the basis on which cohorts were assigned. Sequencing was carried out using PBMCs or T cells enriched from blood (not recorded which). This clonotype was obtained from a woman aged 25 to 39 who had recovered from COVID-19.

The CDR3 region has the DNA TGTGCCAGCAGTGAGTCGGGTCCGAACACTGAAGCTTTCTTT. Its protein product is CASSESGPNTEAFF. This chain links TRBV2 with TRBJ1-1, with no clear D. V dropped 3 bases and J dropped 1 base, with 9 bases sitting between them. Germline V CDR1 and CDR2: SNHLY, FYNNEI. This CDR3 region has 14 residues.